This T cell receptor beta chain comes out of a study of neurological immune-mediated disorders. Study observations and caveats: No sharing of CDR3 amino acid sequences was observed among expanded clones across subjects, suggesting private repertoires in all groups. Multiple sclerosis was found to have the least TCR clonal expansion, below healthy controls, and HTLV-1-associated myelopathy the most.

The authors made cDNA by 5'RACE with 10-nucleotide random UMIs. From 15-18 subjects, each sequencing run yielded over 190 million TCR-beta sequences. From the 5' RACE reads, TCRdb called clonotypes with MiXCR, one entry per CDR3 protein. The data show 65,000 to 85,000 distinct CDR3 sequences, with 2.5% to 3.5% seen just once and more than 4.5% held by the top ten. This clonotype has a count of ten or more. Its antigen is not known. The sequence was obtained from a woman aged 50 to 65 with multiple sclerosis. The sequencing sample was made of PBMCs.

The CDR3 DNA follows: TGTGCCAGCAGCTCTGGGGCCAACGTCCTGACTTTC. This translates into CASSSGANVLTF. The chain couples TRBV7-2 to TRBJ2-6, with unresolved D. The germline V gene has CDR1 SGHTA and CDR2 FQGNSA. V dropped 4 bases and J dropped 2 bases, with 0 bases sitting between them. The CDR3 consists of 12 residues.